These T cell receptor beta chains were read from a single sample in a study of blood T cell repertoires in COVID-19. TCRdb's table, derived via immunoSEQ multiplex PCR, lists solely in-frame clones and lacks some. The profile covers 250,000 to 350,000 clones, with roughly 86% appearing a single time and about 9.8% taken by the ten largest. Sequenced sample: PBMCs or T cells enriched from blood (not recorded which). Source of these receptors: a woman between 18 and 30 years old who had recovered from COVID-19. Each CDR3 is given with its conserved first and last residue.

J gene | V gene | CDR3 protein
TRBJ1-2 | TRBV7-2 | CASSLDILGGRYGYTF
TRBJ2-1 | TRBV7-2 | CASSLAGSGSYNEQFF
TRBJ2-3 | TRBV28 | CASSRLAGGRRDTQYF
TRBJ1-3 | TRBV28 | CASSLILSGTGGRNTIYF
TRBJ2-3 | TRBV4-3 | CASSLAPTSGTSTDTQYF
TRBJ1-1 | TRBV6-5 | CASGRADEAFF
TRBJ2-6 | TRBV4-3 | CASSPEDSSGANVLTF
TRBJ1-1 | TRBV12-3/TRBV12-4 | CASSPFVRTEAFF
TRBJ2-5 | TRBV28 | CASSAGRQGWEETQYF
TRBJ2-1 | TRBV12-2 | CASRLKQPTGSSYNEQFF
TRBJ2-2 | TRBV4-1 | CASSLARRGQRNTGELFF
TRBJ2-7 | TRBV15 | CATSRDSNEQYF
TRBJ1-1 | TRBV28 | CASSPWGERGLMNTEAFF
TRBJ1-3 | TRBV28 | CASSFSDRGLGNTIYF
TRBJ2-1 | TRBV5-5 | CASSPREPWKFF
TRBJ1-4 | TRBV28 | CASSSTGVNEKLFF
TRBJ1-5 | TRBV28 | CASSPGGLRHQPQHF
TRBJ2-7 | TRBV5-5 | CASSLTGTSGIFRSYEQYF
TRBJ2-7 | TRBV7-2 | CASSPTGLLTYEQYF
TRBJ2-4 | TRBV4-1 | CASSQEGTSGSNIQYF
TRBJ2-7 | TRBV28 | CASSPSGRVHYEQYF
TRBJ2-7 | TRBV7-6 | CASSLKFGQGRSYEQYF
TRBJ1-2 | TRBV30 | CAWSVLVSSGYTF
TRBJ1-4 | TRBV18 | CASSPFRAKATNEKLFF
TRBJ2-1 | TRBV7-2 | CASSTGTSGPSYNEQFF
TRBJ1-1 | TRBV6-2/TRBV6-3 | CASSYSIRRRDTEAFF
TRBJ1-1 | TRBV6-5 | CASSFRGHQKTEAFF
TRBJ2-6 | TRBV5-4 | CASSLGSGSSGANVLTF
TRBJ2-6 | TRBV7-2 | CASSRGGDGANVLTF
TRBJ2-5 | TRBV6-1 | CASSEARPGTQYF
TRBJ1-5 | TRBV2 | CASSGGTGGQPQHF
TRBJ1-1 | TRBV4-3 | CASSQASHGAYTEAFF
TRBJ2-7 | TRBV30 | CAWWPHTITGGLSYEQYF
TRBJ2-1 | TRBV6-2/TRBV6-3 | CASSYRDRGSYNEQFF
TRBJ2-7 | TRBV7-2 | CASKLRAQGITYEQYF
TRBJ2-5 | TRBV7-2 | CASSFDPRVLGQETQYF
TRBJ2-3 | TRBV2 | CASERGGTDTQYF
TRBJ1-5 | TRBV7-8 | CASSRDRVGQPQHF
TRBJ1-6 | TRBV3-1/TRBV3-2 | CASSRTLPDPRAFNSPLHF
TRBJ2-7 | TRBV7-2 | CASSQRASGGTYEQYF
TRBJ1-1 | TRBV3-1/TRBV3-2 | CASSHYTGDRTEAFF
TRBJ2-7 | TRBV4-3 | CASSQDLLAVDSYEQYF
TRBJ2-1 | TRBV5-1 | CASSKGLGVFDEQFF
TRBJ2-3 | TRBV9 | CASSVGGGTSTDTQYF
TRBJ2-7 | TRBV28 | CASSPLGTGSSYEQYF
TRBJ2-1 | TRBV7-9 | CANTGGLAGAIEWNEQFF
TRBJ1-2 | TRBV7-9 | CASSLESRVGGYTF
TRBJ2-2 | TRBV6-6 | CASSSPGLAPGELFF
TRBJ1-3 | TRBV18 | CASSATGLGNTIYF
TRBJ2-5 | TRBV6-1 | CASSERSGQGFVGPQETQYF
TRBJ1-1 | TRBV28 | CASSSYGTGRTEAFF
TRBJ2-7 | TRBV6-1 | CASSDRENEQYF
TRBJ1-3 | TRBV28 | CASTNRVEVNTIYF
TRBJ1-2 | TRBV10-3 | CAISESTGENYGYTF
TRBJ2-1 | TRBV19 | CASSERGAPNEQFF
TRBJ1-3 | TRBV28 | CASSRTGSSGNTIYF
TRBJ2-7 | TRBV7-9 | CASSRSGGPYEQYF
TRBJ1-2 | TRBV5-4 | CASGEDRAYGYTF